This is a list of T cell receptor beta chains from one sample in a study of molecular identifiers for immune sequencing clone quantification. One entry per CDR3 protein results from TCRdb running MiXCR on the PCR reads. Found here are approximately 500,000 distinct CDR3 sequences, 20% to 25% of them singletons; the top ten hold about 0.78%. The sample taken for sequencing was naive CD8+ T cells from blood, with Jurkat cell RNA spiked in. The receptors come from a human donor in good health. Some libraries in this study had Jurkat cell RNA spiked in. The CDR3 runs from the conserved cysteine through the conserved F or W. The D gene is left open where the match is weak. Expanded clones are given a class, and other clones once, few, many or no size at all.

d_gene: .; v_gene: TRBV25-1; j_gene: TRBJ1-6; abundance: many; CDR3aa: CASSEWGEPLHF; CDR3nt: TGTGCCAGCAGTGAATGGGGTGAACCCCTCCACTTT
d_gene: .; v_gene: TRBV5-4; j_gene: TRBJ2-7; abundance: many; CDR3aa: CASSQQGWYEQYF; CDR3nt: TGTGCCAGCAGTCAACAGGGATGGTACGAGCAGTACTTC
d_gene: TRBD2; v_gene: TRBV19; j_gene: TRBJ2-2; abundance: .; CDR3aa: CASTSLAGHTGELFF; CDR3nt: TGTGCCAGTACGAGCCTAGCGGGACACACCGGGGAGCTGTTTTTT
d_gene: .; v_gene: TRBV7-9; j_gene: TRBJ2-1; abundance: few; CDR3aa: CASSLALVGEQFF; CDR3nt: TGTGCCAGCAGCTTAGCGCTCGTTGGTGAGCAGTTCTTC
d_gene: .; v_gene: TRBV4-1; j_gene: TRBJ2-2; abundance: many; CDR3aa: CASSPRGNTGELFF; CDR3nt: TGCGCCAGCAGCCCAAGGGGGAATACCGGGGAGCTGTTTTTT
d_gene: TRBD1; v_gene: TRBV29-1; j_gene: TRBJ2-1; abundance: few; CDR3aa: CSVPEQGVRNEQFF; CDR3nt: TGCAGCGTCCCCGAACAGGGGGTTAGGAATGAGCAGTTCTTC
d_gene: .; v_gene: TRBV18; j_gene: TRBJ1-2; abundance: .; CDR3aa: CASSPRRVTDYGYTF; CDR3nt: TGTGCCAGCTCACCACGTCGCGTCACTGACTATGGCTACACCTTC
d_gene: TRBD2; v_gene: TRBV5-1; j_gene: TRBJ2-3; abundance: few; CDR3aa: CASSLGVLLAGVSDTQYF; CDR3nt: TGCGCCAGCAGCTTGGGTGTACTACTAGCGGGAGTATCAGATACGCAGTATTTT
d_gene: TRBD2; v_gene: TRBV7-2; j_gene: TRBJ2-1; abundance: few; CDR3aa: CASSPTRGSTSGGASNEQFF; CDR3nt: TGTGCCAGCAGCCCCACGAGGGGGTCGACTAGCGGGGGGGCCAGCAATGAGCAGTTCTTC
d_gene: TRBD1; v_gene: TRBV4-3; j_gene: TRBJ2-3; abundance: many; CDR3aa: CASSQTFFFGTGVDTQYF; CDR3nt: TGCGCCAGCAGCCAGACGTTCTTCTTCGGGACAGGGGTAGATACGCAGTATTTT
d_gene: .; v_gene: TRBV4-1; j_gene: TRBJ2-7; abundance: many; CDR3aa: CASSLHGREQYF; CDR3nt: TGCGCCAGCAGCCTACACGGCCGCGAGCAGTACTTC
d_gene: .; v_gene: TRBV4-3; j_gene: TRBJ1-4; abundance: few; CDR3aa: CASSQDWGGVEKLFF; CDR3nt: TGCGCCAGCAGCCAAGATTGGGGGGGAGTAGAAAAACTGTTTTTT
d_gene: TRBD1; v_gene: TRBV6-2/TRBV6-3; j_gene: TRBJ1-1; abundance: .; CDR3aa: CASSYFDRGTEAFF; CDR3nt: TGTGCCAGCAGTTATTTCGACAGGGGGACTGAAGCTTTCTTT
d_gene: .; v_gene: TRBV4-1; j_gene: TRBJ1-2; abundance: .; CDR3aa: CASSQKSTATPNYGYTF; CDR3nt: TGCGCCAGCAGCCAAAAATCGACAGCAACCCCCAACTATGGCTACACCTTC
d_gene: TRBD1; v_gene: TRBV4-3; j_gene: TRBJ2-1; abundance: once; CDR3aa: CASSRDPGQGFPYNEQFF; CDR3nt: TGCGCCAGCAGCCGAGATCCGGGACAGGGGTTTCCCTACAATGAGCAGTTCTTC
d_gene: .; v_gene: TRBV29-1; j_gene: TRBJ2-7; abundance: many; CDR3aa: CSVEDWVDEAYEQYF; CDR3nt: TGCAGCGTTGAAGACTGGGTCGATGAAGCCTACGAGCAGTACTTC
d_gene: .; v_gene: TRBV5-4; j_gene: TRBJ2-7; abundance: .; CDR3aa: CASSSRGFNSYEQYF; CDR3nt: TGTGCCAGCAGCTCGAGGGGTTTTAACTCCTACGAGCAGTACTTC
d_gene: .; v_gene: TRBV5-6; j_gene: TRBJ1-3; abundance: few; CDR3aa: CASSLGRISGNTIYF; CDR3nt: TGTGCCAGCAGCTTGGGGCGGATCTCTGGAAACACCATATATTTT
d_gene: .; v_gene: TRBV20-1; j_gene: TRBJ1-3; abundance: .; CDR3aa: CSAQPRGSGNTTYF; CDR3nt: TGCAGTGCTCAGCCCAGGGGCTCTGGAAACACCACATATTTT
d_gene: .; v_gene: TRBV5-1; j_gene: TRBJ2-1; abundance: many; CDR3aa: CASSWGTLENEQFF; CDR3nt: TGCGCCAGCAGCTGGGGGACCCTGGAGAATGAGCAGTTCTTC
d_gene: TRBD2; v_gene: TRBV24-1; j_gene: TRBJ2-2; abundance: many; CDR3aa: CATSALAGLAGDTGELFF; CDR3nt: TGTGCCACAAGTGCCCTCGCGGGACTAGCCGGGGACACCGGGGAGCTGTTTTTT
d_gene: .; v_gene: TRBV3-1; j_gene: TRBJ2-4; abundance: .; CDR3aa: CASSQAFFPGLAKNIQYF; CDR3nt: TGTGCCAGCAGCCAAGCTTTTTTCCCAGGACTAGCCAAAAACATTCAGTACTTC
d_gene: .; v_gene: TRBV6-2/TRBV6-3; j_gene: TRBJ1-2; abundance: few; CDR3aa: CASSYNPSSYGYTF; CDR3nt: TGTGCCAGCAGTTACAACCCCTCCTCCTATGGCTACACCTTC
d_gene: TRBD2; v_gene: TRBV7-9; j_gene: TRBJ2-7; abundance: .; CDR3aa: CASSRPGLGVVEQYF; CDR3nt: TGTGCCAGCAGCCGCCCGGGACTAGGTGTTGTCGAGCAGTACTTC
d_gene: .; v_gene: TRBV7-9; j_gene: TRBJ1-5; abundance: many; CDR3aa: CASSPATPRIQPQHF; CDR3nt: TGTGCCAGCAGCCCGGCGACGCCTCGGATTCAGCCCCAGCATTTT
d_gene: TRBD1; v_gene: TRBV18; j_gene: TRBJ2-2; abundance: few; CDR3aa: CASSPPRQGNTGELFF; CDR3nt: TGTGCCAGCTCACCACCTAGACAGGGAAACACCGGGGAGCTGTTTTTT
d_gene: .; v_gene: TRBV9; j_gene: TRBJ2-7; abundance: few; CDR3aa: CASSVASQGSEQYF; CDR3nt: TGTGCCAGCAGCGTAGCCAGTCAGGGGTCCGAGCAGTACTTC
d_gene: TRBD1; v_gene: TRBV6-6; j_gene: TRBJ2-3; abundance: many; CDR3aa: CASSYGQGGTDTQYF; CDR3nt: TGTGCCAGCAGTTACGGACAGGGGGGCACAGATACGCAGTATTTT
d_gene: TRBD2; v_gene: TRBV7-9; j_gene: TRBJ2-7; abundance: .; CDR3aa: CASSLILAETYEQYF; CDR3nt: TGTGCCAGCAGCTTAATCCTAGCGGAAACCTACGAGCAGTACTTC
d_gene: .; v_gene: TRBV20-1; j_gene: TRBJ1-1; abundance: .; CDR3aa: CSYRDTEAFF; CDR3nt: TGCAGCTACAGGGATACTGAAGCTTTCTTT
d_gene: TRBD2; v_gene: TRBV5-4; j_gene: TRBJ2-3; abundance: .; CDR3aa: CASSLRDYPTDTQYF; CDR3nt: TGTGCCAGCAGCTTGAGGGACTATCCCACAGATACGCAGTATTTT
d_gene: .; v_gene: TRBV6-2/TRBV6-3; j_gene: TRBJ2-5; abundance: many; CDR3aa: CASSRTETQYF; CDR3nt: TGTGCCAGCTCCCGCACGGAGACCCAGTACTTC
d_gene: .; v_gene: TRBV2; j_gene: TRBJ2-5; abundance: many; CDR3aa: CASSDRDGSETQYF; CDR3nt: TGTGCCAGCAGTGACCGGGACGGATCAGAGACCCAGTACTTC
d_gene: .; v_gene: TRBV5-1; j_gene: TRBJ1-6; abundance: .; CDR3aa: CASSVARPGGDGSPLHF; CDR3nt: TGCGCCAGCAGCGTGGCCAGACCCGGAGGTGACGGTTCACCCCTCCACTTT
d_gene: .; v_gene: TRBV11-3; j_gene: TRBJ2-1; abundance: .; CDR3aa: CASSLDFASYNEQFF; CDR3nt: TGTGCCAGCAGCTTAGACTTCGCGTCCTACAATGAGCAGTTCTTC
d_gene: TRBD1; v_gene: TRBV20-1; j_gene: TRBJ2-7; abundance: few; CDR3aa: CSARGQGADEQYF; CDR3nt: TGCAGTGCCAGGGGACAGGGGGCCGACGAGCAGTACTTC
d_gene: .; v_gene: TRBV28; j_gene: TRBJ2-7; abundance: many; CDR3aa: CASSLRSSYEQYF; CDR3nt: TGTGCCAGCAGTTTGCGGAGCTCCTACGAGCAGTACTTC
d_gene: TRBD2; v_gene: TRBV29-1; j_gene: TRBJ2-3; abundance: many; CDR3aa: CSVTSGGEGQYF; CDR3nt: TGCAGCGTGACTAGCGGGGGTGAAGGGCAGTATTTT
d_gene: TRBD1; v_gene: TRBV19; j_gene: TRBJ1-2; abundance: .; CDR3aa: CASSIFPPRAGGGYTF; CDR3nt: TGTGCCAGTAGTATATTTCCCCCCCGGGCAGGGGGTGGCTACACCTTC
d_gene: .; v_gene: TRBV12-5; j_gene: TRBJ1-1; abundance: many; CDR3aa: CASGLASTLNTEAFF; CDR3nt: TGTGCTAGTGGTTTGGCTTCCACCTTGAACACTGAAGCTTTCTTT
d_gene: .; v_gene: TRBV6-5; j_gene: TRBJ2-5; abundance: .; CDR3aa: CATAPRGKETQYF; CDR3nt: TGTGCCACCGCTCCCAGGGGCAAAGAGACCCAGTACTTC
d_gene: .; v_gene: TRBV7-9; j_gene: TRBJ2-2; abundance: .; CDR3aa: CASSEGYNTGELFF; CDR3nt: TGTGCCAGCAGTGAGGGGTATAACACCGGGGAGCTGTTTTTT
d_gene: .; v_gene: TRBV7-6; j_gene: TRBJ2-2; abundance: .; CDR3aa: CASSRRGVTGELFF; CDR3nt: TGTGCCAGCAGTCGAAGAGGGGTGACCGGGGAGCTGTTTTTT
d_gene: TRBD1; v_gene: TRBV7-9; j_gene: TRBJ2-7; abundance: many; CDR3aa: CASGDRSYEQYF; CDR3nt: TGTGCCAGCGGGGACAGGAGCTACGAGCAGTACTTC
d_gene: .; v_gene: TRBV5-1; j_gene: TRBJ1-1; abundance: .; CDR3aa: CASSFTQALNTEAFF; CDR3nt: TGCGCCAGCAGCTTTACACAGGCATTGAACACTGAAGCTTTCTTT